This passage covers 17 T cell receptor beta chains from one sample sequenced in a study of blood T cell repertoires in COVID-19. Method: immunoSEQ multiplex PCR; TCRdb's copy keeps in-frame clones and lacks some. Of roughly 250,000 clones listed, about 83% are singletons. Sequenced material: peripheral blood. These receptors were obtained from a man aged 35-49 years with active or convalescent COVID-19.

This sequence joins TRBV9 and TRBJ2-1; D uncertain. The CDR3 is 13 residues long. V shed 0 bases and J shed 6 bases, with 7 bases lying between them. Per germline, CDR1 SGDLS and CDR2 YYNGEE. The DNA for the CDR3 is TGTGCCAGCAGCGTAGTATCTACCAATGAGCAGTTCTTC. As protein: CASSVVSTNEQFF. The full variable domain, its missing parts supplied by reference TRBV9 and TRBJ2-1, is DSGVTQTPKHLITATGQRVTLRCSPRSGDLSVYWYQQSLDQGLQFLIQYYNGEERAKGNILERFSAQQFPDLHSELNLSSLELGDSALYFCASSVVSTNEQFFGPGTRLTVL.

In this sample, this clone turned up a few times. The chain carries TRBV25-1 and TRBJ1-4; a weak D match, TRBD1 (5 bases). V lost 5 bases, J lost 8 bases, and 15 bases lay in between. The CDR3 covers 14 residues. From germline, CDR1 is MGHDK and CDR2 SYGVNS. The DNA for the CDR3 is TGTGCCAGCAGTCCGACGGGGGTTGACGAAAAACTGTTTTTT. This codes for CASSPTGVDEKLFF.

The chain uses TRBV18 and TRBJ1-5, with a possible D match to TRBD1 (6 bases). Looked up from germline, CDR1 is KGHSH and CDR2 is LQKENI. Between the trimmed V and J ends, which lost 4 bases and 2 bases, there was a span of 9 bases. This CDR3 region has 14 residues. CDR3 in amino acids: CASSLSGGNQPQHF. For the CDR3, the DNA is TGTGCCAGCTCACTTTCAGGGGGCAATCAGCCCCAGCATTTT.

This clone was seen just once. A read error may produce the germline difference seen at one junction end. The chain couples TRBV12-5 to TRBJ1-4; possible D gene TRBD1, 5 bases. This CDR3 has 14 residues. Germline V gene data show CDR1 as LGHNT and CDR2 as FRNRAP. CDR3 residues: CASGLSGFPEKLFF. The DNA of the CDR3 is TGTGCTAGCGGTTTGTCAGGGTTCCCAGAAAAACTGTTTTTT.

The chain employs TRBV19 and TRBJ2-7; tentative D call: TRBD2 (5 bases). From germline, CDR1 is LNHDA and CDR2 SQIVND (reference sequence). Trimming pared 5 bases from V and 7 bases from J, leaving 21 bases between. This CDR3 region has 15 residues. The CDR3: CASSGRNPTEREQYF. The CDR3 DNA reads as TGTGCCAGTAGTGGGCGAAACCCTACCGAGCGGGAGCAGTACTTC.

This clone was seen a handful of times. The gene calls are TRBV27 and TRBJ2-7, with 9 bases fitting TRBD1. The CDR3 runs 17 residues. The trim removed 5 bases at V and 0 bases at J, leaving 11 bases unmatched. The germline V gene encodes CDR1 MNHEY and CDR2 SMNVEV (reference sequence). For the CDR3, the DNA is TGTGCCAGCAGTACCTTGGGACAGGGATTAAGCTCCTACGAGCAGTACTTC. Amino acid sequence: CASSTLGQGLSSYEQYF.

In DNA, the CDR3 is TGTGCCACTACGAATGGGGCTGATCAGCCCCAGCATTTT. It translates to CATTNGADQPQHF. The chain has TRBV24-1 and TRBJ1-5; tentative D call: TRBD1 (5 bases). The V gene's germline CDR1 is KGHDR and CDR2 SFDVKD. The CDR3 sequence is 13 residues long. V lost 10 bases and J lost 5, with 14 bases in between.

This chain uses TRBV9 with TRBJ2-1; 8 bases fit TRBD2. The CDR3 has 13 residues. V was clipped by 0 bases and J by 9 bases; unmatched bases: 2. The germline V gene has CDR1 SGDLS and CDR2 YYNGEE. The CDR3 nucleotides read TGTGCCAGCAGCGTAGCGGGGGGGGTTGAGCAGTTCTTC. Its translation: CASSVAGGVEQFF.

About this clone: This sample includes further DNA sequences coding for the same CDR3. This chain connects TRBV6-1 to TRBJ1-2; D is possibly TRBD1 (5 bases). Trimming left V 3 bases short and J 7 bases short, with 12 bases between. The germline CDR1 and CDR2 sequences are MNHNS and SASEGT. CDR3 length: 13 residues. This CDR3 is CASSDRQGGGYTF. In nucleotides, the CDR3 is TGTGCCAGCAGTGACCGGCAGGGAGGTGGCTACACCTTC.

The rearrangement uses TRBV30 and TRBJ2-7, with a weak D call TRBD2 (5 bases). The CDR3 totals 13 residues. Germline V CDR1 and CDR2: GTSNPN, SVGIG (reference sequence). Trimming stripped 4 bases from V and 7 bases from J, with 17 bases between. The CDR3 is CAWTVILGGEQYF. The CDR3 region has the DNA TGTGCCTGGACAGTAATCCTCGGCGGGGAGCAGTACTTC.

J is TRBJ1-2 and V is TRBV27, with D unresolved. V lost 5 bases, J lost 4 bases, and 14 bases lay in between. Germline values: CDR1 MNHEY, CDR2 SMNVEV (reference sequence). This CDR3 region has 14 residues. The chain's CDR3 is CASSPIRDTYGYTF. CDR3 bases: TGTGCCAGCAGTCCAATACGGGATACCTATGGCTACACCTTC.

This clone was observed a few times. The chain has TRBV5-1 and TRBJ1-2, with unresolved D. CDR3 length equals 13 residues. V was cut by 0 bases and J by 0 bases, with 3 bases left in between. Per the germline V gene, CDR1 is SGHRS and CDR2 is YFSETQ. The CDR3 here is CASSLAANYGYTF. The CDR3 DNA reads TGCGCCAGCAGCTTGGCAGCTAACTATGGCTACACCTTC.

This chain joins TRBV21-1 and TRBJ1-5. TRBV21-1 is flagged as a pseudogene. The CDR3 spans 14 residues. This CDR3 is CASSTGLINQPQHF. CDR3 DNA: TGTGCCAGCAGCACCGGACTTATCAATCAGCCCCAGCATTTT.

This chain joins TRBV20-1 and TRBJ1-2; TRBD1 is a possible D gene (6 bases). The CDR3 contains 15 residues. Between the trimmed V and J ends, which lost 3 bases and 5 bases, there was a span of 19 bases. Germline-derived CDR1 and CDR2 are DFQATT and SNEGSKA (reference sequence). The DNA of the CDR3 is TGCAGTGCTAGTCACAGGGTGTCCCTTGGGTATGGCTACACCTTC. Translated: CSASHRVSLGYGYTF.

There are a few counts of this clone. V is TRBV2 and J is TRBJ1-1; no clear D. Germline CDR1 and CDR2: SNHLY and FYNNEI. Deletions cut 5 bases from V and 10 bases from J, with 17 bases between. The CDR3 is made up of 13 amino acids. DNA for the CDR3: TGTGCCAGCAGTCTCCGGGAGAACCGTGCAGCTTTCTTT. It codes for CASSLRENRAAFF.

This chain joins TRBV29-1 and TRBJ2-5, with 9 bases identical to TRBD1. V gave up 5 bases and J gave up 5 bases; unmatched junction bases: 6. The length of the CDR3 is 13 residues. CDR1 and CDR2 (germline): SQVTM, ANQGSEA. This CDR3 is CSVRQGVMETQYF. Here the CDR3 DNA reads TGCAGCGTTAGACAGGGGGTGATGGAGACCCAGTACTTC.

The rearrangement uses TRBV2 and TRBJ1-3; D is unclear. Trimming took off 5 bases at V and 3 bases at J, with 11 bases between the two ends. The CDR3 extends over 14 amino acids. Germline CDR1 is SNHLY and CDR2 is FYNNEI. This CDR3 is CASSLGGSGNTIYF. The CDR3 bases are TGTGCCAGCAGTTTAGGAGGGAGTGGAAACACCATATATTTT.